This T cell receptor beta chain originates from a study of blood T cell repertoires in COVID-19. Turning to the study itself: The samples span acute and convalescent COVID-19 from the United States, Italy and Spain. PBMCs, B-cell-depleted T cells, or T cells were the source of the cDNA or gDNA that made up the material.

CDR3 length: 17 amino acids. The germline V gene encodes CDR1 SGHDT and CDR2 YYEEEE. Trimming removed 3 bases from V and 8 bases from J; junction bases left unmatched: 15. Original processing methods: The assay estimated nucleated cells by amplifying reference gene primers. Assay: immunoSEQ multiplex PCR; the TCRdb copy retains only in-frame clones and omits some. V and J calls and clone size come straight from that table; D and trimming were deduced from the DNA. The sample carries 69,000 or so clones, 80% to 90% recorded once. The sequence was collected from a woman older than 75 with active or convalescent COVID-19. The V and J genes are TRBV5-6 and TRBJ1-5; TRBD1 agrees at 9 bases. Sequenced input: peripheral blood. The CDR3 DNA reads as TGTGCCAGCAGCTCCGCCGGGACAGGGTTTTCTAGGAAGCCCCAGCATTTT. Its protein is CASSSAGTGFSRKPQHF.